The T cell receptor beta chain under discussion was sequenced for a study of shared clonotypes between healthy human individuals. Findings and limits, study-wide: The represented genetic and exposure-history diversity was limited by the small number of donors.

Assay used: immunoSEQ multiplex PCR; TCRdb lists only in-frame clones, some missing. Of 2 million to 2.5 million clones detected, 95% appear once; the ten largest clones hold around 0.13%. For this clone: What it recognizes is unknown.

CDR1 and CDR2 from the germline V gene are KGHSH and LQKENI. The CDR3 has 14 residues. Deletions cut 5 bases from V and 3 bases from J, with 13 bases between. The sequence was collected from a man aged 18 to 30 in good health. The chain employs TRBV18 and TRBJ1-2; no clear D gene. Input material: naive CD4+ T cells sorted from blood. Subset described: CD45RA+ positively selected. Here the CDR3 reads CASSALAVDYGYTF. DNA of the CDR3: TGTGCCAGCTCAGCTTTGGCAGTAGACTATGGCTACACCTTC.